This TCR beta chain derives from a study of blood T cell repertoires in COVID-19. CDR1 is SEHNR, CDR2 FQNEAQ, per germline (reference sequence). Deletions cut 1 base from V and 6 bases from J, with 10 bases between. CDR3 length: 13 residues. Sequencing used immunoSEQ multiplex PCR; TCRdb keeps in-frame clones, though not all of them. The sample consists of tens of thousands of clones, about four fifths of them appearing once. The clonotype was recovered from a man over 45 with active COVID-19. Sequencing used peripheral blood. The chain is built from TRBV7-9 and TRBJ2-7; D might be TRBD2 (5 bases). The chain's CDR3 is CASSLDGESEQYF. In DNA form, the CDR3 reads TGTGCCAGCAGCTTAGATGGGGAGTCCGAGCAGTACTTC.